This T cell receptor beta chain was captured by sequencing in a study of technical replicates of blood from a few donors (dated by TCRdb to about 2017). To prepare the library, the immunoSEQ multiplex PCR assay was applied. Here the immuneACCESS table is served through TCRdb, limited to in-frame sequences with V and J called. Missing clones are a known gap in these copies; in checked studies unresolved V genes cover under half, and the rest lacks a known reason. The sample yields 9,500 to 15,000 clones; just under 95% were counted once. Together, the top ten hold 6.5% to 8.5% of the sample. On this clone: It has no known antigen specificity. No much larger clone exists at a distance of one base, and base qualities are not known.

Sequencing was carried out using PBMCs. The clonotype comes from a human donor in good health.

The nucleotides are TGCAGCGTTCGGGGGACAGGGGGCTACACCGGGGAGCTGTTTTTT. Its coded protein is CSVRGTGGYTGELFF. The sequence links TRBV29-1 to TRBJ2-2; TRBD1 lines up with 12 middle nucleotides. The CDR3 runs 15 amino acids, cysteine and phenylalanine included. Only the CDR3 portion is preserved as DNA: 45 bases, with reading frame beginning at the first base. The germline V end is reduced by 5 bases and the J end by 3 bases; junction bases left unmatched: 4. The germline V gene encodes CDR1 SQVTM and CDR2 ANQGSEA.